The 30 T cell receptor beta chains presented below share a single source sample, sequenced in a study of blood T cell repertoires in COVID-19. Profiled with immunoSEQ multiplex PCR; TCRdb holds only in-frame clones, not every one. The sample lists 150,000 to 200,000 clones, around 80% seen once, with 11% in the top ten. Sequencing was done on a sample of PBMCs or T cells enriched from blood (not recorded which). These TCRs come from a man aged 50 to 59 who had recovered from COVID-19.

The chain joins TRBV5-4 to TRBJ2-7; 8 bases align to TRBD1. From germline, CDR1 is SGHNT and CDR2 YYREEE (reference sequence). The V segment lost 4 bases and the J segment 3 bases; nucleotides outside the gene matches: 3. The CDR3 totals 13 residues. The CDR3: CASSRTGFYEQYF. Written as DNA, the CDR3 is TGTGCCAGCAGCCGGACAGGGTTCTACGAGCAGTACTTC.

The chain employs TRBV6-5 and TRBJ2-2; TRBD2 is a possible D gene (6 bases). The V gene lost 6 bases and the J gene lost 6 bases, with 14 bases spanning the gap. Germline CDR1 MNHEY, CDR2 SVGAGI. This CDR3 has 14 residues. DNA of the CDR3: TGTGCCAGCAGGAGGCTGGGGGAGGCCGGGGAGCTGTTTTTT. It translates to CASRRLGEAGELFF.

The genes are TRBV25-1 and TRBJ2-5; 12 nucleotides line up with TRBD2. The length of the CDR3 is 16 residues. In germline, CDR1 is MGHDK, CDR2 SYGVNS. V lost 5 bases, J lost 5 bases, and 9 bases stayed unmatched. The CDR3 loop reads CASSLLAGGGRETQYF. DNA of the CDR3: TGTGCCAGCAGTTTACTAGCGGGAGGAGGTCGGGAGACCCAGTACTTC.

The gene calls are TRBV7-9 and TRBJ2-7; maybe TRBD1 (6 bases). V dropped 4 bases and J dropped 0 bases, with 16 bases sitting between them. Germline CDR1 is SEHNR and CDR2 is FQNEAQ (reference sequence). The CDR3 runs to 16 residues. As DNA, the CDR3 is TGTGCCAGCAGCTCGCCGTCGGACAGAAGCTCCTACGAGCAGTACTTC. It translates to CASSSPSDRSSYEQYF. The complete variable domain, with remaining parts taken from reference TRBV7-9 and TRBJ2-7, reads DTGVSQNPRHKITKRGQNVTFRCDPISEHNRLYWYRQTLGQGPEFLTYFQNEAQLEKSRLLSDRFSAERPKGSFSTLEIQRTEQGDSAMYLCASSSPSDRSSYEQYFGPGTRLTVT.

This chain links TRBV24-1 with TRBJ2-1; 12 nucleotides line up with TRBD2. CDR1 and CDR2 from the germline V gene are KGHDR and SFDVKD. The CDR3 totals 16 residues. J was trimmed by 4 bases and V by 9 bases; bases with no gene match: 9. The CDR3 nucleotides read TGTGCCACCGGGAGCACTAGCGGGAGGATATACAATGAGCAGTTCTTC. Translation: CATGSTSGRIYNEQFF.

The rearrangement joins TRBV28 to TRBJ1-4; a possible D gene is TRBD1 (5 bases). CDR1 MDHEN and CDR2 SYDVKM come from the germline V gene. V was cut by 8 bases and J by 10 bases, with 17 bases left in between. CDR3 length: 13 residues. The DNA for the CDR3 is TGTGCCAGCGGCGGGGAAGGGGTTGGAAAACTGTTTTTT. It specifies CASGGEGVGKLFF.

The chain recombines TRBV5-1 with TRBJ2-7; 9 positions agree with TRBD1. Germline trimming cut 4 bases from V and 5 bases from J; bases unmatched to any gene: 7. The CDR3 is made up of 14 amino acids. Per germline, CDR1 SGHRS and CDR2 YFSETQ. CDR3 amino acids: CASSDDRGRHEQYF. The DNA of the CDR3 is TGCGCCAGCAGCGACGACAGGGGGAGGCACGAGCAGTACTTC.

The chain is built from TRBV7-8 and TRBJ2-1; TRBD1 matches 9 bases. The CDR3 contains 14 residues. With 5 bases clipped from V and 9 bases from J, the junction kept 8 bases outside the gene matches. Germline V gene lookup returns CDR1 SGHVS and CDR2 FQNEAQ. The CDR3 here is CASSRGQGFSEQFF. The CDR3 DNA reads as TGTGCCAGCAGCCGAGGACAGGGGTTTAGTGAGCAGTTCTTC.

The chain joins TRBV27 to TRBJ1-4; TRBD1 matches at 8 bases. CDR1 and CDR2 from the germline V gene are MNHEY and SMNVEV (reference sequence). CDR3 length: 16 residues. V was clipped by 5 bases and J by 8 bases; unmatched bases: 13. The CDR3: CASSDFFGQGGEKLFF. DNA for the CDR3: TGTGCCAGCAGTGACTTTTTCGGACAGGGAGGAGAAAAACTGTTTTTT.

This chain connects TRBV25-1 to TRBJ2-7; a weak D match, TRBD2 (5 bases). Trimming stripped 6 bases from V and 1 base from J, with 13 bases between. CDR3 length equals 14 residues. Germline V CDR1 and CDR2: MGHDK, SYGVNS. The CDR3 is CASRGATRSYEQYF. In DNA, the CDR3 is TGTGCCAGCAGGGGAGCTACTAGGTCCTACGAGCAGTACTTC.

This chain links TRBV7-3 with TRBJ1-1; no definite D call. The V gene lost 5 bases and the J gene lost 0 bases, with 13 bases spanning the gap. CDR1 is SGHTA and CDR2 is FQGTGA in the germline V gene. The CDR3 extends over 15 amino acids. CDR3 coding DNA: TGTGCCAGCAGCCTCTCCGGGGTCCTGAACACTGAAGCTTTCTTT. Its protein is CASSLSGVLNTEAFF.

This rearrangement joins TRBV5-1 to TRBJ1-1, with D hard to call. CDR1 and CDR2 (germline): SGHRS, YFSETQ. The germline V and J ends were trimmed by 1 base and 0 bases, with 7 bases remaining between them. The CDR3 sequence is 14 residues long. The CDR3 is CASSLQSMNTEAFF. The CDR3 DNA sequence: TGCGCCAGCAGCTTGCAGTCAATGAACACTGAAGCTTTCTTT.

The chain recombines TRBV7-2 with TRBJ1-4, with TRBD1 matching over 8 bases. V gave up 0 bases and J gave up 5 bases; unmatched junction bases: 5. CDR1 SGHTA and CDR2 FQGNSA come from the germline V gene. The CDR3 sequence is 16 residues long. In nucleotides, the CDR3 is TGTGCCAGCAGCTTAGCCCCGGGACAGGTCAATGAAAAACTGTTTTTT. Translating gives CASSLAPGQVNEKLFF.

The table lists this clone with a few counts. The chain is built from TRBV28 and TRBJ1-5, with 9 bases aligning to TRBD1. V shed 5 bases, J shed 2 bases, and the junction held 10 bases outside the gene matches. This CDR3 comprises 17 residues. The germline CDR1 and CDR2 sequences are MDHEN and SYDVKM. CDR3 amino acids: CASSLMSQGAGNQPQHF. The DNA of the CDR3 is TGTGCCAGCAGTCTCATGTCACAGGGGGCCGGCAATCAGCCCCAGCATTTT. Based on the CDR3 plus reference TRBV28 and TRBJ1-5, the full variable domain is DVKVTQSSRYLVKRTGEKVFLECVQDMDHENMFWYRQDPGLGLRLIYFSYDVKMKEKGDIPEGYSVSREKKERFSLILESASTNQTSMYLCASSLMSQGAGNQPQHFGDGTRLSIL.

The rearrangement uses TRBV28 and TRBJ2-5; 12 positions agree with TRBD2. J lost 3 bases, V lost 3 bases, and 5 bases had no gene match. Germline CDR1 MDHEN, CDR2 SYDVKM. This CDR3 region has 16 residues. As DNA, the CDR3 is TGTGCCAGCAGTTTCCCTCTAGCGGGAGGGGAAGAGACCCAGTACTTC. It yields the protein CASSFPLAGGEETQYF.

The chain joins TRBV19 to TRBJ2-5; TRBD1 matches at 7 bases. In germline, CDR1 is LNHDA, CDR2 SQIVND (reference sequence). The trim removed 4 bases at V and 2 bases at J, leaving 7 bases unmatched. This CDR3 spans 15 amino acids. The CDR3, as DNA: TGTGCCAGTAGTACTGGACAGGAGTTACAAGAGACCCAGTACTTC. This encodes CASSTGQELQETQYF.

The chain links TRBV29-1 to TRBJ1-1; D is perhaps TRBD1 (5 bases). This CDR3 has 13 amino acids. The ends were cut back, 7 bases at V and 3 bases at J, with 15 bases in the middle. From germline, CDR1 is SQVTM and CDR2 ANQGSEA. CDR3 region: CSALGQGDTEAFF. DNA of the CDR3: TGCAGCGCCCTGGGTCAGGGCGACACTGAAGCTTTCTTT.

The chain joins TRBV6-5 to TRBJ1-5; no reliable D call. CDR1 is MNHEY and CDR2 is SVGAGI in the germline V gene. The germline V and J ends were trimmed by 0 bases and 0 bases, with 6 bases remaining between them. The CDR3 totals 15 residues. CDR3 amino acids: CASSYSRSSNQPQHF. The CDR3 DNA reads TGTGCCAGCAGTTACTCGAGAAGTAGCAATCAGCCCCAGCATTTT.

The genes are TRBV14 and TRBJ1-1, with 9 bases lining up with TRBD1. The germline CDR1 and CDR2 sequences are SGHDN and FVKESK. This CDR3 region has 13 residues. The V segment lost 10 bases and the J segment 4 bases; nucleotides outside the gene matches: 7. The DNA of the CDR3 is TGTGCCACCACCCGGGACAGGGCCACTGAAGCTTTCTTT. Protein: CATTRDRATEAFF.

This clone was picked up a small number of times. The rearrangement joins TRBV28 to TRBJ1-6, with TRBD1 matching 10 bases. Trimming cost V 4 bases and J 6 bases; bases outside gene matches: 9. This CDR3 is 17 amino acids long. Germline CDR1 MDHEN, CDR2 SYDVKM. Here the CDR3 reads CASSSPLGQGGNSPLHF. The CDR3 DNA sequence: TGTGCCAGCAGTTCTCCACTTGGACAGGGGGGTAATTCACCCCTCCACTTT. Complete variable domain (other parts from reference TRBV28 and TRBJ1-6): DVKVTQSSRYLVKRTGEKVFLECVQDMDHENMFWYRQDPGLGLRLIYFSYDVKMKEKGDIPEGYSVSREKKERFSLILESASTNQTSMYLCASSSPLGQGGNSPLHFGNGTRLTVT.

The CDR3 DNA sequence: TGCGCCAGCAGCCGAGGACTAGCTCCCTACGAGCAGTACTTC. Translated, it gives CASSRGLAPYEQYF. The V and J genes are TRBV5-1 and TRBJ2-7; 8 bases agree with TRBD2. V was pared by 4 bases and J by 2 bases, with 5 bases of the junction left unmatched. The germline V gene encodes CDR1 SGHRS and CDR2 YFSETQ. The CDR3 totals 14 residues.

The chain employs TRBV10-1 and TRBJ2-1, with 12 nucleotides matching TRBD2. This CDR3 contains 14 residues. J was trimmed by 8 bases and V by 8 bases; bases with no gene match: 7. The germline gives CDR1 WNHNN, CDR2 SYGVQD (reference sequence). CDR3 in amino acids: CASSLAGGVDEQFF. In DNA, the CDR3 is TGCGCCAGCTCACTAGCGGGAGGTGTGGATGAGCAGTTCTTC.

Remarks on this clone: The identical CDR3 is also encoded by other nucleotide sequences in the sample. The CDR3 sequence is CASSIDRGYEQYF. CDR3 nucleotides: TGTGCCAGTAGTATAGATCGGGGTTACGAGCAGTACTTC. The chain employs TRBV19 and TRBJ2-7; tentative D call: TRBD2 (5 bases). This CDR3 comprises 13 residues. V lost 0 bases and J 4 bases, leaving 7 bases between the germline ends. Germline assignment: CDR1 LNHDA and CDR2 SQIVND (reference sequence).

This sequence joins TRBV19 and TRBJ1-2; D gene unclear. The CDR3 extends over 16 amino acids. Germline lookup yields CDR1 LNHDA and CDR2 SQIVND (reference sequence). V was clipped by 3 bases and J by 1 base, with 15 bases between them. CDR3 amino acids: CASSITRAWNNYGYTF. CDR3 nucleotides: TGTGCCAGTAGTATTACGAGGGCCTGGAATAACTATGGCTACACCTTC.

This sequence joins TRBV5-3 and TRBJ2-7; D is unresolved. TRBV5-3 is sorted into the ORF group, with uncertain function. The V gene lost 7 bases and the J gene lost 2 bases, with 10 bases spanning the gap. This CDR3 is 12 amino acids long. CDR3 coding DNA: TGTGCCAGATGTGTGAGGACCTACGAGCAGTACTTC. The encoded protein is CARCVRTYEQYF.

This clone came up a few times. This rearrangement joins TRBV9 to TRBJ1-1; 7 nucleotides align to TRBD1. Trimming cost V 4 bases and J 4 bases; bases outside gene matches: 16. Germline values: CDR1 SGDLS, CDR2 YYNGEE. There are 17 residues in the CDR3. The CDR3 spells CASSPRLGVAGGTEAFF. CDR3 DNA: TGTGCCAGCAGCCCCAGACTAGGGGTTGCAGGGGGCACTGAAGCTTTCTTT. Variable domain in full (rest from reference TRBV9 and TRBJ1-1): DSGVTQTPKHLITATGQRVTLRCSPRSGDLSVYWYQQSLDQGLQFLIQYYNGEERAKGNILERFSAQQFPDLHSELNLSSLELGDSALYFCASSPRLGVAGGTEAFFGQGTRLTVV.

The J gene is TRBJ2-3, the V gene TRBV7-9; 10 bases line up with TRBD1. Trimming took 1 base from V and 3 from J; bases not matched to a gene: 1. This CDR3 region has 15 residues. Per the germline V gene, CDR1 is SEHNR and CDR2 is FQNEAQ (reference sequence). CDR3 coding DNA: TGTGCCAGCAGCTTAGTGGGACAGGGGACAGATACGCAGTATTTT. Its translation is CASSLVGQGTDTQYF.

V usage is TRBV7-6 and J usage is TRBJ1-3; perhaps TRBD1 as D (5 bases). The V and J ends lost 4 bases and 0 bases respectively, with 16 bases between them. There are 17 residues in the CDR3. Germline V lookup: CDR1 SGHVS, CDR2 FNYEAQ. CDR3 DNA sequence: TGTGCCAGCAGCTCATTGGGACTGATCTCCTCTGGAAACACCATATATTTT. It codes for CASSSLGLISSGNTIYF. The whole variable domain, remainder taken from reference TRBV7-6 and TRBJ1-3, is GAGVSQSPRYKVTKRGQDVALRCDPISGHVSLYWYRQALGQGPEFLTYFNYEAQQDKSGLPNDRFSAERPEGSISTLTIQRTEQRDSAMYRCASSSLGLISSGNTIYFGEGSWLTVV.

The chain has TRBV5-1 and TRBJ1-1; D not resolved. The V and J ends lost 1 base and 2 bases respectively, with 6 bases between them. CDR1 is SGHRS and CDR2 is YFSETQ in the germline V gene. The CDR3 spans 13 residues. Here the CDR3 reads CASSLTPNTEAFF. The CDR3, as DNA: TGCGCCAGCAGCTTGACACCAAACACTGAAGCTTTCTTT.

This chain links TRBV28 with TRBJ1-3, with D perhaps TRBD1 (6 bases). The V gene lost 5 bases and the J gene lost 0 bases, with 17 bases spanning the gap. There are 17 residues in the CDR3. Germline V gene lookup returns CDR1 MDHEN and CDR2 SYDVKM. The CDR3 sequence is CASSPWTASGSGNTIYF. The DNA for the CDR3 is TGTGCCAGCAGTCCGTGGACAGCCTCCGGCTCTGGAAACACCATATATTTT.